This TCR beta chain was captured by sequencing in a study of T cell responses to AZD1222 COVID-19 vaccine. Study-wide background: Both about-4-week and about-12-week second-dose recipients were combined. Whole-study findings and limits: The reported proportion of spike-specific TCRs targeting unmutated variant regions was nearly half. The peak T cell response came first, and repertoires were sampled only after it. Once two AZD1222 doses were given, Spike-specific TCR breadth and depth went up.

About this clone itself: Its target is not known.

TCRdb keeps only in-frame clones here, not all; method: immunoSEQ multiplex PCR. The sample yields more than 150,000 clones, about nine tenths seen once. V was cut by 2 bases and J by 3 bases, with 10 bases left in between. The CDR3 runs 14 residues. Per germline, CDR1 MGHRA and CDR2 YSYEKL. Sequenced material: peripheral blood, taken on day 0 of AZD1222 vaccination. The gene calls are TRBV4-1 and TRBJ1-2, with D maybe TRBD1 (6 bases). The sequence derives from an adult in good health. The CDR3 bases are TGCGCCAGCAGCCAATTACAGGGTGACTATGGCTACACCTTC. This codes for CASSQLQGDYGYTF.